These 8 T cell receptor beta chains were sequenced from one sample in a study of T cell clonality in common variable immunodeficiency. Only in-frame clones appear in the TCRdb table, and some are missing; sequencing was by immunoSEQ multiplex PCR. Observed are about 39,000 clones, no singletons, with the top ten taking around 2.8%. Sequenced input: peripheral blood mononuclear cells. Receptors originate from a person aged 18 to 75 in good health.

This clone showed up many times. The missing CDR3 end, 3 residues past where the read stops, is filled in from the germline J gene. The gene calls are TRBV24-1 and TRBJ2-5, with 8 bases aligning to TRBD2. Trimming removed 4 bases from V and 5 bases from J; junction bases left unmatched: 17. From germline, CDR1 is KGHDR and CDR2 SFDVKD. CDR3 length: 18 residues. The CDR3 loop is CATSDLGGTSGTGETQYF. CDR3 bases read: TGTGCCACCAGTGACCTAGGGGGTACTAGCGGTACGGGGGAGACC.

Of note for this clone: The read finishes 3 residues shy of the CDR3 end, and the germline J gene is used to complete it. The rearrangement links TRBV18 to TRBJ1-2, with 11 bases fitting TRBD1. Per germline, CDR1 KGHSH and CDR2 LQKENI. The CDR3 is made up of 16 amino acids. CDR3 sequence: CASSPPWTGGKYDYTF. The part of the CDR3 DNA that was read is TGTGCCAGCTCACCACCCTGGACAGGGGGCAAATACGAC.

This clone came up many times. The sequenced CDR3 bases are TGTGCCTGGAGGCTAGCGGGAGGGCCTAAGACC. Translation: CAWRLAGGPKT. The whole CDR3 protein is CAWRLAGGPKTQYF. The V and J genes are TRBV30 and TRBJ2-5; 12 bases map to TRBD2. The CDR3 end falls 3 residues outside the read, so it is completed with the germline J gene. The V gene's germline CDR1 is GTSNPN and CDR2 SVGIG (reference sequence). CDR3 length: 14 residues. The junction had 5 bases not matched to a gene; V was cut back by 3 bases and J by 6 bases.

This clone was found many times. The CDR3 is cut off 3 residues early in the read; its end comes from the germline J gene. This chain uses TRBV6-1 with TRBJ2-7; no reliable D call. V was clipped by 4 bases and J by 3 bases, with 4 bases between them. The CDR3 has 11 residues. Germline V gene sequence: CDR1 MNHNS, CDR2 SASEGT. This CDR3 is CASSGYYEQYF. The part of the CDR3 DNA that was read is TGTGCCAGCAGTGGTTACTACGAG.

This clone was picked up many times. The CDR3 protein is CASSLVAGVPYNEQFF. Partial CDR3 DNA: TGCGCCAGCAGCTTGGTGGCGGGAGTCCCCTACAATGAG. The V and J genes are TRBV5-1 and TRBJ2-1; 7 nucleotides match TRBD2. The read ends 3 residues before the CDR3 terminus; that terminus is restored from the germline J gene. CDR1 is SGHRS and CDR2 is YFSETQ in the germline V gene. The CDR3 is 16 residues long. Losses at the gene ends were 0 bases for V and 2 bases for J; bases not matched to a gene: 5. Full variable domain (rest looked up from reference TRBV5-1 and TRBJ2-1): KAGVTQTPRYLIKTRGQQVTLSCSPISGHRSVSWYQQTPGQGLQFLFEYFSETQRNKGNFPGRFSGRQFSNSRSEMNVSTLELGDSALYLCASSLVAGVPYNEQFFGPGTRLTVL.

There are many counts of this clone. Read sequence stops 3 residues before the CDR3 end, and the germline J gene provides the missing end. This rearrangement joins TRBV7-3 to TRBJ2-7, with TRBD2 matching over 13 bases. J was trimmed by 3 bases and V by 5 bases; bases with no gene match: 4. Germline V gene sequence: CDR1 SGHTA, CDR2 FQGTGA. The CDR3 sequence is 15 residues long. The DNA read from the CDR3 is TGTGCCAGCAGCGAGGGACTAGCGGGGTTCTACGAG. Its translation: CASSEGLAGFYE. The full-length CDR3 reads as CASSEGLAGFYEQYF.

This clone was detected many times. Coverage ceases 3 residues before the CDR3 finishes, and the germline J gene fills in the end. The V and J genes are TRBV2 and TRBJ2-3; perhaps TRBD1 as D (6 bases). V was cut by 6 bases and J by 0 bases, with 10 bases left in between. Germline assignment: CDR1 SNHLY and CDR2 FYNNEI. The CDR3 length is 14 residues. The covered CDR3 bases are TGTGCCAGCAGGAACAGGGCTAGCACAGATACG. Translated: CASRNRASTDT. The CDR3 in full is CASRNRASTDTQYF. Filled out from reference TRBV2 and TRBJ2-3, the complete variable domain reads EPEVTQTPSHQVTQMGQEVILRCVPISNHLYFYWYRQILGQKVEFLVSFYNNEISEKSEIFDDQFSVERPDGSNFTLKIRSTKLEDSAMYFCASRNRASTDTQYFGPGTRLTVL.

This clone was seen ten or more times. The missing CDR3 end, 3 residues past where the read stops, is filled in from the germline J gene. This chain uses TRBV6-1 with TRBJ2-1, with a weak D call TRBD1 (5 bases). The CDR3 has 12 amino acids. V was clipped by 2 bases and J by 9 bases, with 8 bases between them. The germline V gene has CDR1 MNHNS and CDR2 SASEGT. The CDR3 is CASSERGSEQFF. CDR3 DNA, as far as it was read: TGTGCCAGCAGTGAAAGGGGTAGTGAG.